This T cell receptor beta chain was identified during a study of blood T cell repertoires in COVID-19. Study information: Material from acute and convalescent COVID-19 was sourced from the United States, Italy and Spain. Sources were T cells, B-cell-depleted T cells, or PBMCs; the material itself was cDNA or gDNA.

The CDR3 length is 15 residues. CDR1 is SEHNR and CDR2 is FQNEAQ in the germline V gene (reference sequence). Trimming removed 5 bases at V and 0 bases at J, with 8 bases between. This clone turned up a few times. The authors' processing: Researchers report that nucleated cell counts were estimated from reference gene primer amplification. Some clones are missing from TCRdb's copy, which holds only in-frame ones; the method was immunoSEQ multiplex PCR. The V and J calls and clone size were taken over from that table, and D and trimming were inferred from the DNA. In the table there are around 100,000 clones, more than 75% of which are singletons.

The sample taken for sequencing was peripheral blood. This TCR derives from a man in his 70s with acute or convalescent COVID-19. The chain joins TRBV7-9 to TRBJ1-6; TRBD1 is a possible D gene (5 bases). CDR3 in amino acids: CASSRQSSYNSPLHF. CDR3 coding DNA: TGTGCCAGCAGCCGACAGTCCTCCTATAATTCACCCCTCCACTTT.